Here is one T cell receptor (beta chain) with its context. Antigen unknown. These data come from a study of shared clonotypes between healthy human individuals. Terminally differentiated effector memory CD45RA+ cells were left out of the naive CD8 fraction, which was CD45RO-negative and positively selected for CCR7. All of the donors resided in Nashville, Tennessee, and each was a Caucasian adult. The CDR3 spans 16 residues. V dropped 4 bases and J dropped 0 bases, with 15 bases sitting between them. The germline V gene has CDR1 SGHRS and CDR2 YFSETQ. Points from the study as a whole: Clonotype sharing across a handful of donors was observed for about 4.8% of naive CD4 clonotypes. Relative to clonotypes present in all four donors, those not shared had lower generation probabilities.

Assay used: immunoSEQ multiplex PCR; TCRdb lists only in-frame clones, some missing. The repertoire holds some 1,900,000 clones, with roughly 95% as singletons. This chain links TRBV5-1 with TRBJ2-3; D call uncertain. The sequenced sample consisted of naive CD8+ T cells sorted from blood. This TCR derives from a man younger than 30 in good health. As DNA, the CDR3 is TGCGCCAGCAGCAAAGACCAGGACGAGAGCACAGATACGCAGTATTTT. It translates to CASSKDQDESTDTQYF.